A selection of T cell receptor beta chains follows, all from one sample in a study of shared clonotypes between healthy human individuals. Produced via immunoSEQ multiplex PCR; TCRdb's table is partial and in-frame only. The table lists over a million clones, approximately 97% of them singletons. The source material was naive CD4+ T cells sorted from blood. The receptors derive from a man aged 25 to 45 in good health. CDR3s include the opening cysteine and the closing phenylalanine or tryptophan. D genes are given only for firm matches. Clone size, where shown, is once, few, many, or a class for clones that have expanded.

j_call v_call clone_size d_call cdr3_aa cdr3_nt
TRBJ2-3 TRBV7-9 once . CASSLADTQYF TGTGCCAGCAGCTTGGCTGATACGCAGTATTTT
TRBJ1-1 TRBV10-3 . . CAISGSGAGSTEAFF TGTGCCATCAGTGGGTCAGGGGCCGGGAGCACTGAAGCTTTCTTT
TRBJ2-2 TRBV9 few . CASRHDTGELFF TGTGCCAGCAGGCATGACACCGGGGAGCTGTTTTTT
TRBJ2-2 TRBV7-8 . TRBD1 CAGRGTVNTGELFF TGTGCCGGAAGGGGGACAGTTAACACCGGGGAGCTGTTTTTT
TRBJ2-3 TRBV9 . . CASSLAAMDTQYF TGTGCCAGCAGCCTGGCGGCGATGGATACGCAGTATTTT
TRBJ1-4 TRBV15 . TRBD1 CATSRDPTGQNEKLFF TGTGCCACCAGCAGAGATCCGACAGGGCAAAATGAAAAACTGTTTTTT
TRBJ1-3 TRBV9 . . CASSVELRGEAGNTIYF TGTGCCAGCAGCGTAGAATTGAGGGGGGAAGCTGGAAACACCATATATTTT
TRBJ2-2 TRBV28 . . CASSLSLGPGTGELFF TGTGCCAGCAGTTTATCTCTGGGGCCAGGCACCGGGGAGCTGTTTTTT
TRBJ2-7 TRBV2 . . CASSEQRSSYEQYF TGTGCCAGCAGTGAACAGAGATCCTCCTACGAGCAGTACTTC
TRBJ1-5 TRBV4-1 once . CASSQVGGGVQPQHF TGCGCCAGCAGCCAAGTCGGAGGGGGGGTTCAGCCCCAGCATTTT
TRBJ1-1 TRBV7-2 . . CASSTSTVNTEAFF TGTGCCAGCAGCACCAGCACTGTGAACACTGAAGCTTTCTTT
TRBJ2-7 TRBV28 . . CASSLSRVGYEQYF TGTGCCAGCAGTTTGTCCCGAGTGGGTTACGAGCAGTACTTC
TRBJ2-2 TRBV27 . . CASSPSGHGPSLGTGELFF TGTGCCAGCAGTCCCTCCGGACACGGCCCCTCCCTGGGGACCGGGGAGCTGTTTTTT
TRBJ2-3 TRBV28 . TRBD1 CASSSRTGQGTDTQYF TGTGCCAGCAGTTCCCGGACAGGTCAGGGAACAGATACGCAGTATTTT
TRBJ2-7 TRBV5-4 . . CASSFERSSYEQYF TGTGCCAGCAGCTTTGAACGGAGCTCCTACGAGCAGTACTTC
TRBJ1-2 TRBV12-5 . TRBD1 CASGLVLGRGPPTPYGYTF TGTGCTAGTGGTTTGGTACTGGGCAGGGGGCCCCCCACCCCCTATGGCTACACCTTC
TRBJ2-2 TRBV21-1 . . CASSKGDRGVSTAGELFF TGTGCCAGCAGCAAAGGAGACAGGGGAGTCTCGACCGCCGGGGAGCTGTTTTTT
TRBJ2-7 TRBV29-1 . . CSVNNGYEQYF TGCAGCGTCAATAATGGGTACGAGCAGTACTTC
TRBJ2-2 TRBV13 . TRBD2 CASSLDMFSGDTNTGELFF TGTGCCAGCAGCTTAGATATGTTTAGCGGGGATACGAACACCGGGGAGCTGTTTTTT
TRBJ1-5 TRBV9 . . CASSVGVDQPQHF TGTGCCAGCAGCGTTGGGGTGGATCAGCCCCAGCATTTT
TRBJ2-4 TRBV7-2 . TRBD1 CASSTSLGAGGQNIQYF TGTGCCAGCAGCACCTCACTCGGGGCAGGGGGCCAAAACATTCAGTACTTC
TRBJ2-7 TRBV5-1 . TRBD2 CASSLVGHGGIEQYF TGCGCCAGCAGCTTGGTTGGCCACGGGGGGATCGAGCAGTACTTC
TRBJ2-5 TRBV30 . TRBD1 CAWSTTGQGVEYF TGTGCCTGGAGTACAACGGGACAGGGGGTAGAGTACTTC
TRBJ2-5 TRBV5-1 once TRBD1 CASSLPGTAQETQYF TGCGCCAGCAGCTTGCCCGGGACAGCTCAAGAGACCCAGTACTTC
TRBJ1-6 TRBV11-2 . . CASSLSGTGNSPLHF TGTGCCAGCAGCTTAAGTGGGACTGGTAATTCACCCCTCCACTTT
TRBJ2-2 TRBV5-8 . . CASSLARPNTGELFF TGTGCCAGCAGCTTGGCTAGACCGAACACCGGGGAGCTGTTTTTT
TRBJ1-1 TRBV9 . . CASSVATGAGLGNTEAFF TGTGCCAGCAGCGTAGCTACCGGGGCCGGCCTAGGGAACACTGAAGCTTTCTTT
TRBJ1-1 TRBV7-7 . . CASSLDSLITEAFF TGTGCTAGCAGCTTAGACTCCTTAATCACTGAAGCTTTCTTT
TRBJ2-4 TRBV7-2 . . CASSPGPWGAKNIQYF TGTGCCAGCAGCCCAGGGCCCTGGGGAGCCAAAAACATTCAGTACTTC
TRBJ2-5 TRBV29-1 . TRBD2 CSVNGGGVETQYF TGCAGCGTTAATGGGGGGGGAGTTGAGACCCAGTACTTC
TRBJ2-5 TRBV7-6 . TRBD1 CASSLATGGQETQYF TGTGCCAGCAGCTTAGCGACAGGGGGCCAAGAGACCCAGTACTTC
TRBJ2-7 TRBV11-1 . TRBD2 CASSWTSGYEQYF TGTGCCAGCAGCTGGACTAGCGGCTACGAGCAGTACTTC